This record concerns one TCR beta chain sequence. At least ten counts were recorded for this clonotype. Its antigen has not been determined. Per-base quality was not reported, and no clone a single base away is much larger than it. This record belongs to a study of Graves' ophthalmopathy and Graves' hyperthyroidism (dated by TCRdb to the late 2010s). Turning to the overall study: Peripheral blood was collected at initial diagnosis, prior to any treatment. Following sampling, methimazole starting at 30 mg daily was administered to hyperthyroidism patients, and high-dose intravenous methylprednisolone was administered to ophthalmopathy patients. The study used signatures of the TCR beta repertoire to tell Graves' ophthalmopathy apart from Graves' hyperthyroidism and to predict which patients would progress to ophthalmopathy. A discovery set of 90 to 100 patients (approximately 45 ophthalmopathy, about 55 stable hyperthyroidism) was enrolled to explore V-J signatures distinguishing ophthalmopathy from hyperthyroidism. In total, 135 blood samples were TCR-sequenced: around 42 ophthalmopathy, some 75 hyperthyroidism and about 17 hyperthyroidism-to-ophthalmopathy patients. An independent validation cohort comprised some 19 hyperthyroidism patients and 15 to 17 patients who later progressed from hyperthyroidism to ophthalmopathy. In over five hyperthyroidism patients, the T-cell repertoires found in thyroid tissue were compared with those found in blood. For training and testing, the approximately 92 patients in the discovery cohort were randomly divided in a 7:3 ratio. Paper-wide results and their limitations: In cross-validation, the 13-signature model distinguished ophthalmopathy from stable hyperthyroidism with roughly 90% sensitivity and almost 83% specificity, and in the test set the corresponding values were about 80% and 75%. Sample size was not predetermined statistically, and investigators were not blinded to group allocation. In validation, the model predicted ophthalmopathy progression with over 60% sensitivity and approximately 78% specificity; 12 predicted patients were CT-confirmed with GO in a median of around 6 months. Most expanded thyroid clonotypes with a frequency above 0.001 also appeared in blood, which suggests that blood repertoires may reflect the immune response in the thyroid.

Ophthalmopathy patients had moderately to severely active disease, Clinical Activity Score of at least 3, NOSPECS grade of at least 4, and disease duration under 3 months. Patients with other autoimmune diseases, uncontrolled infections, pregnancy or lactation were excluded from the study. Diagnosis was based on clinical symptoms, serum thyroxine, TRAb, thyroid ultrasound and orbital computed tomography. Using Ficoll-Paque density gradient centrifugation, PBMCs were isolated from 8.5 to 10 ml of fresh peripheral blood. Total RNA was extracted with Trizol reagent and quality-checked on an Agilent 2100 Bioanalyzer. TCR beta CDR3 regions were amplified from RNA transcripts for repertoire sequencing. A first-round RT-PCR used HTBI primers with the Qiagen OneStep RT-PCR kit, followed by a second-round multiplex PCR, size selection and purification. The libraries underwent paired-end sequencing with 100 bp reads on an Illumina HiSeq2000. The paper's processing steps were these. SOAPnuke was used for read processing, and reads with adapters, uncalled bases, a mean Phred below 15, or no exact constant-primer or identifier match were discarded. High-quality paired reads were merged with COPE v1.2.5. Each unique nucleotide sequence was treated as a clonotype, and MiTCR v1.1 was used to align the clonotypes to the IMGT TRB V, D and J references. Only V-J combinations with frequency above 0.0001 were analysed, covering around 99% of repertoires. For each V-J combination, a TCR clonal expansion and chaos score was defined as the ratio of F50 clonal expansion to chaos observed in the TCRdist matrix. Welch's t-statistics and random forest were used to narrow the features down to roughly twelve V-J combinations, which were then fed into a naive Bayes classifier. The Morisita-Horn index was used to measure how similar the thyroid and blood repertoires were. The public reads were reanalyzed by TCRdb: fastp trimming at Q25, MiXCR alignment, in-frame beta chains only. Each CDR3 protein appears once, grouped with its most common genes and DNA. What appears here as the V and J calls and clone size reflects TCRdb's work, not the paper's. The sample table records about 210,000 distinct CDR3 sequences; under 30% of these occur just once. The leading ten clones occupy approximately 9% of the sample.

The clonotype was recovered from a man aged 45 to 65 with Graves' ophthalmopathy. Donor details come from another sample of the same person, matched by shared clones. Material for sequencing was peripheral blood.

CDR3 protein: CASYSGAPYEQYF. The DNA reads as follows: TGTGCCAGCTATTCAGGGGCCCCCTACGAGCAGTACTTC. The V and J genes are TRBV28 and TRBJ2-7; 6 matching bases give a weak D call of TRBD1. The CDR3 sequence holds 13 residues, the cysteine and phenylalanine included. The kept DNA is CDR3 alone, 39 bases in frame from the first base. The germline V gene specifies MDHEN as CDR1 and SYDVKM as CDR2. V is reduced by 8 bases and J by 2 bases, leaving a spacing of 13 bases between them.